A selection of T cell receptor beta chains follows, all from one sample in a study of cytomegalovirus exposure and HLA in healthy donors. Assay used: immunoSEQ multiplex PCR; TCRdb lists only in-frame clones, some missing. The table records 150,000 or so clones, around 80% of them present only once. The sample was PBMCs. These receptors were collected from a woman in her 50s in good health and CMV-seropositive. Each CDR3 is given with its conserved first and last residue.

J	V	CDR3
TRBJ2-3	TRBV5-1	CASSLDAGGQNTQYF
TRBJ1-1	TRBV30	CAWSSGIQNTEAFF
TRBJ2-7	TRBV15	CATRSGTTPSYEQYF
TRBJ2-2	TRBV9	CASSAGNYAGGGDTGELFF
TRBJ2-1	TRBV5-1	CASSLPTGQSEQFF
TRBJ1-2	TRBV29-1	CSVVRGENYGYTF
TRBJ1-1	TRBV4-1	CASSHGRGSTEAFF
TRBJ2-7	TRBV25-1	CASTLTGTYEQYF
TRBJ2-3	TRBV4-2	CATGLAGADTQYF
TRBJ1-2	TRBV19	CASMRTGMYGYTF
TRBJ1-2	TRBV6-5	CASRILPDNNYGYTF
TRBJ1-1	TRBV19	CASRRQGYEAFF
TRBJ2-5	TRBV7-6	CASSLQSQETQYF
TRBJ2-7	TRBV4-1	CASSSSGTSYEQYF
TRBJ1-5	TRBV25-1	CASSETGYNQPQHF
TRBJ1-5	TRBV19	CASSRQGAGWAQHF
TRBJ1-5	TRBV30	CAWSVHDLGPQHF
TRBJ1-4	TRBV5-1	CASSLGTGVGNEKLFF
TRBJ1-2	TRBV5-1	CASSLDRANYGYTF
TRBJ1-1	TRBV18	CASSPGQEAFF
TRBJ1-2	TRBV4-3	CASSQDSGLNYGYTF
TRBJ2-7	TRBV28	CASSPGSGTALYEQYF
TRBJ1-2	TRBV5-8	CASSLHPAGDGYTF
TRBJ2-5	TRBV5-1	CASTLLSGGDGETQYF
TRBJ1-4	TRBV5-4	CASSSDRSLNEKLFF
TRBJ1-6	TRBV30	CAWRFNSPLHF
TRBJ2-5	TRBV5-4	CASSLTGGVWETQYF
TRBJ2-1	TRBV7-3	CASSLIPRTSGGNEQFF
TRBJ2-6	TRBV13	CASSPRQGFSSGANVLTF
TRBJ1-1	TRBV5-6	CASSPIRATGAYTEAFF
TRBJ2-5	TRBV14	CASSQETGYQETQYF
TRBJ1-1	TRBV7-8	CASSPRQGALYQAFF
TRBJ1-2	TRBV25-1	CASSRQGTGYGYTF
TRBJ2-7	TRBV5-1	CASSLAGSVSYEQYF
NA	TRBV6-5	CASSYTRVPDPYEQYF
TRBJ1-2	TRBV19	CASSIARDSYGYTF
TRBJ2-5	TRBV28	CASSLGQLETQYF
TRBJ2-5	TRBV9	CASSPRGSGSSETQYF
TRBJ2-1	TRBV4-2	CASSQGQGSYNEQFF
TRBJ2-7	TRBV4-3	CASSHGTGEYEQYF
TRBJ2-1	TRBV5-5	CASSYFVRASGTDEQFF
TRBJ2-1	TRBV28	CASSLTGTAYNEQFF
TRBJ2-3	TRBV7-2	CASSLAPSVGDTQYF
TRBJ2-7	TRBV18	CASSPPATGPYEQYF
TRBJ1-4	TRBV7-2	CASSLVRVGGRNEKLFF
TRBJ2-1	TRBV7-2	CASSLATGTAYNEQFF
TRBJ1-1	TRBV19	CASSRGGFMNTEAFF
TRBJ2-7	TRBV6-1	CASSVFGRGSSYEQYF
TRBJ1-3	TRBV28	CASSRNTIYF
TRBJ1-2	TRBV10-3	CAISDAGPLGYTF
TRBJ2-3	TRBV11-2	CASSFAITDTQYF
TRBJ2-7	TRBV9	CASSGGLATYEQYF
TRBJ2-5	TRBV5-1	CASSLQGLADEGETQYF
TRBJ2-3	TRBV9	CASSVGGGIDTQYF
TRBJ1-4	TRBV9	CASSVGRTPATNEKLFF
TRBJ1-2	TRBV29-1	CSVEGAINYGYTF
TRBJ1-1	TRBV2	CASSSKQAFGTEAFF
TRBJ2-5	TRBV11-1	CASSSGQGPPQYF
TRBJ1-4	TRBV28	CASKDWGEKLFF
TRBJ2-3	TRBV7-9	CASSLLVVMSFTDTQYF